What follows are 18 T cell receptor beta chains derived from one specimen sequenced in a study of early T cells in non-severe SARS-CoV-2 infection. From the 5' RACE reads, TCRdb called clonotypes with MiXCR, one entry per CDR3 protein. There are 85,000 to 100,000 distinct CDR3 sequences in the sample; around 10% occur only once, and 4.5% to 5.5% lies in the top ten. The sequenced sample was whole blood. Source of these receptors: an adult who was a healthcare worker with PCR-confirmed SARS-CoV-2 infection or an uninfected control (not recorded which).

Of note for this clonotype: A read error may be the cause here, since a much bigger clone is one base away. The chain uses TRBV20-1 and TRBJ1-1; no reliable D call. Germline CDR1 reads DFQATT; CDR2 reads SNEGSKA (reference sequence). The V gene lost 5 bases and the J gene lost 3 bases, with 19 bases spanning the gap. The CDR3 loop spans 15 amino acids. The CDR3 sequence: CSAPSPETMDTEAFF. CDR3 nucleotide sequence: TGCAGTGCTCCCTCACCCGAGACCATGGACACTGAAGCTTTCTTT.

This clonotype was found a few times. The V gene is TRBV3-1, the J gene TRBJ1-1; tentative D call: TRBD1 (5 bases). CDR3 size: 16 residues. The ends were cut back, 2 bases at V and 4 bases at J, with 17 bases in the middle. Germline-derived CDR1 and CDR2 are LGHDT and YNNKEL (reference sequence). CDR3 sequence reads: CASSQRFRDPATEAFF. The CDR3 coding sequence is TGTGCCAGCAGCCAACGATTCAGGGACCCGGCCACTGAAGCTTTCTTT.

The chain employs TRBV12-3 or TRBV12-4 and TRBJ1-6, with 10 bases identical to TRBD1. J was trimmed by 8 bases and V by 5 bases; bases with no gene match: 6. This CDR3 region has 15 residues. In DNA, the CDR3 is TGTGCCAGCAGTACCGGGACAGGGGATTATTCACCCCTCCACTTT. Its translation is CASSTGTGDYSPLHF.

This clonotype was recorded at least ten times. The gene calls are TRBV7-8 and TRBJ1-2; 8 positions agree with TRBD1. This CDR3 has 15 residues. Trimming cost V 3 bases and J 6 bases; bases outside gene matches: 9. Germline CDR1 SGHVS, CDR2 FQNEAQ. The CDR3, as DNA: TGTGCCAGCAGCTTGAGGACAGGGTATGAGGATGGCTACACCTTC. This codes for CASSLRTGYEDGYTF.

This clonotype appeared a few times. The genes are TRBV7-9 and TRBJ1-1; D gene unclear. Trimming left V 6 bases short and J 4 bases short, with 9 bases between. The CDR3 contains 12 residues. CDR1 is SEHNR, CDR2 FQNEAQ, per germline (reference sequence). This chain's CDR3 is CASSTQSTEAFF. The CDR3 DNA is TGTGCCAGCAGTACACAGAGCACTGAAGCTTTCTTT. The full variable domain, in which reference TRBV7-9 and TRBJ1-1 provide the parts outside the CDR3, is DTGVSQNPRHKITKRGQNVTFRCDPISEHNRLYWYRQTLGQGPEFLTYFQNEAQLEKSRLLSDRFSAERPKGSFSTLEIQRTEQGDSAMYLCASSTQSTEAFFGQGTRLTVV.

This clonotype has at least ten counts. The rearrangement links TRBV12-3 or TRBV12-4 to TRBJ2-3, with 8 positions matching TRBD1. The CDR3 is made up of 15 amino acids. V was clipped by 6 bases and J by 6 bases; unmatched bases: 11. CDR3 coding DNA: TGTGCCAGCAGGGCCCCGACAGGGGATCTTGATACGCAGTATTTT. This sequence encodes CASRAPTGDLDTQYF.

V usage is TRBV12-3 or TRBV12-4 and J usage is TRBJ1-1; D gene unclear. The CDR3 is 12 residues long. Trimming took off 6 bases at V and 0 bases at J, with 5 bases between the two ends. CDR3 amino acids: CASRSMNTEAFF. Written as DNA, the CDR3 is TGTGCCAGCAGATCAATGAACACTGAAGCTTTCTTT.

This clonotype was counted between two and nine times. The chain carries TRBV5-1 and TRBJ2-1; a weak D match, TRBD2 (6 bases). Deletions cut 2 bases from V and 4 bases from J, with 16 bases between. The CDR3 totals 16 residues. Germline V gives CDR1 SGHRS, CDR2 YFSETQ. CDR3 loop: CASSFPGTRRYNEQFF. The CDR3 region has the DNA TGCGCCAGCAGCTTCCCCGGGACTCGGAGGTACAATGAGCAGTTCTTC.

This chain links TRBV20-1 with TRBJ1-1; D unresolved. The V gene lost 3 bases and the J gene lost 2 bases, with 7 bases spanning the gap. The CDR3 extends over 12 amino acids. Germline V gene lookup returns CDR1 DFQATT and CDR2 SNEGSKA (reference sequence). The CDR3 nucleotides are TGCAGTGCTAGCGAAGTAAACACTGAAGCTTTCTTT. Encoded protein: CSASEVNTEAFF.

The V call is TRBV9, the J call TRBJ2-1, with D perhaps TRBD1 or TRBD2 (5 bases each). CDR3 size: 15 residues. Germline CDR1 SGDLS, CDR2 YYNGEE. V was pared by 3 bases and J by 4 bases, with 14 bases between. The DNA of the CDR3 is TGTGCCAGCAGCGAGAGGGGCTCCCGGTACAATGAGCAGTTCTTC. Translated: CASSERGSRYNEQFF.

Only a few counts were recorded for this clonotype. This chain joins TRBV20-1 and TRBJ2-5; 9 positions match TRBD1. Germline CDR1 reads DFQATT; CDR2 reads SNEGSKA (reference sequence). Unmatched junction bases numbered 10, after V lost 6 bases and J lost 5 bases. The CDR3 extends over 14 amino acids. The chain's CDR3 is CSAPTGGGFETQYF. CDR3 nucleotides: TGCAGTGCCCCGACAGGGGGAGGGTTCGAGACCCAGTACTTC.

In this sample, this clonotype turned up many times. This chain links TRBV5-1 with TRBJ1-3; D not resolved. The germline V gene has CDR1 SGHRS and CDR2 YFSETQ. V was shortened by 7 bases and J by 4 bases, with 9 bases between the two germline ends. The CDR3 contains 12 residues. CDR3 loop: CASGPGGNTIYF. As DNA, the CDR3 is TGCGCCAGCGGCCCCGGGGGAAACACCATATATTTT.

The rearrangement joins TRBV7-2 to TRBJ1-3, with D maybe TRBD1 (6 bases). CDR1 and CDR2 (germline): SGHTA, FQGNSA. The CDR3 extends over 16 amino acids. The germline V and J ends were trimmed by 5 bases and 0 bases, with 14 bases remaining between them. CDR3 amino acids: CASSGGGAISGNTIYF. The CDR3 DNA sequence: TGTGCCAGCAGCGGCGGGGGCGCTATCTCTGGAAACACCATATATTTT.

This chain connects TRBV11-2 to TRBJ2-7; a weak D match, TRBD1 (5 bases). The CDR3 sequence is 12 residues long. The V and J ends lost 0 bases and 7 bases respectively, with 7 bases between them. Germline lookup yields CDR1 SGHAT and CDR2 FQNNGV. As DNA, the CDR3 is TGTGCCAGCAGCTTAGAATCAGGGGAGCAGTACTTC. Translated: CASSLESGEQYF. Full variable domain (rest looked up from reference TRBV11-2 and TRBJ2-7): EAGVAQSPRYKIIEKRQSVAFWCNPISGHATLYWYQQILGQGPKLLIQFQNNGVVDDSQLPKDRFSAERLKGVDSTLKIQPAKLEDSAVYLCASSLESGEQYFGPGTRLTVT.

The CDR3 DNA reads TGCAGTGCTAGAAACAGACGGTCGAACACTGAAGCTTTCTTT. It codes for CSARNRRSNTEAFF. The chain recombines TRBV20-1 with TRBJ1-1; D not certain. Looked up from germline, CDR1 is DFQATT and CDR2 is SNEGSKA (reference sequence). V was shortened by 2 bases and J by 1 base, with 11 bases between the two germline ends. This CDR3 spans 14 amino acids.

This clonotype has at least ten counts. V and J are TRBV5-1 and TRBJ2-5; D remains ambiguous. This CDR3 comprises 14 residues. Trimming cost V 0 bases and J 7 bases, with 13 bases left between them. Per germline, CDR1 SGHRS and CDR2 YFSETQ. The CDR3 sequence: CASSLEITVRTQYF. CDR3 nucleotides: TGCGCCAGCAGCTTGGAAATTACCGTGAGGACCCAGTACTTC.

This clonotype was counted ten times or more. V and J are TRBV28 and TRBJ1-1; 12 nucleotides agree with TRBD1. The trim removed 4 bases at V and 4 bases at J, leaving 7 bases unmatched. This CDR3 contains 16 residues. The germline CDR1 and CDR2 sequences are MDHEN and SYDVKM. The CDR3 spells CASSWDRGRRITEAFF. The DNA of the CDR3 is TGTGCCAGCAGTTGGGACAGGGGGCGTCGGATCACTGAAGCTTTCTTT.

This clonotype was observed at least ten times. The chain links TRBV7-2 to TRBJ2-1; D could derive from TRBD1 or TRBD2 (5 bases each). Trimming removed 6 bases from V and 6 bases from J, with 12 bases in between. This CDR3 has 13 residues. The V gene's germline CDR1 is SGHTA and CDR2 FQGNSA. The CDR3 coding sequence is TGTGCCAGCAGGCCGGTGGGGGTCAATGAGCAGTTCTTC. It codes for CASRPVGVNEQFF.